These 12 T cell receptor beta chains originate from one sample sequenced in a study of blood T cell repertoires in COVID-19. The assay was immunoSEQ multiplex PCR, and TCRdb's table has in-frame clones only and misses some. The data hold around 100,000 clones, with 70% to 90% observed a single time. The specimen sequenced was peripheral blood. These receptors came from a man aged 50 or older with COVID-19, enrolled during active disease.

This chain uses TRBV7-2 with TRBJ2-7, with D unclear. Per the germline V gene, CDR1 is SGHTA and CDR2 is FQGNSA. This CDR3 has 13 residues. Trimming stripped 5 bases from V and 6 bases from J, with 14 bases between. CDR3 sequence: CASSPGSVGEQYF. The CDR3 coding sequence is TGTGCCAGCAGCCCCGGGTCCGTGGGCGAGCAGTACTTC.

This chain joins TRBV9 and TRBJ2-1, with a tentative D call TRBD1 (6 bases). Germline CDR1 SGDLS, CDR2 YYNGEE. Trimming removed 4 bases at V and 5 bases at J, with 13 bases between. This CDR3 spans 14 amino acids. Here the CDR3 reads CASSPGTSDNEQFF. The CDR3 nucleotides are TGTGCCAGCAGCCCCGGGACATCAGACAATGAGCAGTTCTTC.

The chain recombines TRBV5-1 with TRBJ2-5; 7 positions agree with TRBD1. The ends lost 0 bases at V and 0 bases at J; junction bases unmatched: 11. The CDR3 has 18 residues. The germline V gene has CDR1 SGHRS and CDR2 YFSETQ. DNA for the CDR3: TGCGCCAGCAGCTTGGCGGTTACGACAGGGCTAAACCAAGAGACCCAGTACTTC. Protein: CASSLAVTTGLNQETQYF.

This chain connects TRBV7-9 to TRBJ1-5; TRBD1 is a possible D gene (6 bases). V lost 6 bases, J lost 2 bases, and 14 bases lay in between. This CDR3 spans 15 amino acids. The germline V gene has CDR1 SEHNR and CDR2 FQNEAQ (reference sequence). The CDR3 nucleotides are TGTGCCAGCAGTACCACAGGGAACGGCAATCAGCCCCAGCATTTT. This sequence encodes CASSTTGNGNQPQHF. The variable domain in full, completed from reference TRBV7-9 and TRBJ1-5, reads DTGVSQNPRHKITKRGQNVTFRCDPISEHNRLYWYRQTLGQGPEFLTYFQNEAQLEKSRLLSDRFSAERPKGSFSTLEIQRTEQGDSAMYLCASSTTGNGNQPQHFGDGTRLSIL.

This chain links TRBV5-6 with TRBJ2-3; 10 bases agree with TRBD1. The CDR3 length is 17 residues. The germline V gene encodes CDR1 SGHDT and CDR2 YYEEEE. The trim removed 1 base at V and 5 bases at J, leaving 10 bases unmatched. CDR3 sequence: CASSLRSWDRGRDTQYF. The CDR3 DNA reads TGTGCCAGCAGCTTGAGATCTTGGGACAGGGGAAGAGATACGCAGTATTTT.

The chain has TRBV7-9 and TRBJ1-2; 7 bases match TRBD1. Germline loops: CDR1 SEHNR, CDR2 FQNEAQ (reference sequence). The junction had 4 bases not matched to a gene; V was cut back by 5 bases and J by 1 base. The CDR3 loop spans 14 amino acids. CDR3 in DNA: TGTGCCAGCAGCCCGACAGGGATTAACTATGGCTACACCTTC. Translated, it gives CASSPTGINYGYTF.

The V call is TRBV7-9, the J call TRBJ1-2, with D tentatively TRBD1 (5 bases). Trimming cost V 1 base and J 0 bases, with 12 bases left between them. The CDR3 consists of 16 residues. Germline assignment: CDR1 SEHNR and CDR2 FQNEAQ (reference sequence). Here the CDR3 reads CASSLVGREANYGYTF. CDR3 nucleotide sequence: TGTGCCAGCAGCTTAGTAGGCAGGGAAGCTAACTATGGCTACACCTTC.

V usage is TRBV11-2 and J usage is TRBJ2-5; TRBD1 might be the D (6 bases). Germline V CDR1 and CDR2: SGHAT, FQNNGV. V lost 3 bases and J 1 base, leaving 9 bases between the germline ends. This CDR3 contains 14 residues. The CDR3 bases are TGTGCCAGCAGCTTTAACAGGGTCCAAGAGACCCAGTACTTC. Translated, it gives CASSFNRVQETQYF.

V and J are TRBV30 and TRBJ1-3; D not certain. The CDR3 spans 13 residues. Germline assignment: CDR1 GTSNPN and CDR2 SVGIG (reference sequence). Trimming shortened V by 6 bases and J by 0 bases, and 9 bases separated the two germline ends. The CDR3 DNA sequence: TGTGCCTGCCCATCGAGCTCTGGAAACACCATATATTTT. It codes for CACPSSSGNTIYF. Full variable domain (outside the CDR3, taken from reference TRBV30 and TRBJ1-3): SQTIHQWPATLVQPVGSPLSLECTVEGTSNPNLYWYRQAAGRGLQLLFYSVGIGQISSEVPQNLSASRPQDRQFILSSKKLLLSDSGFYLCACPSSSGNTIYFGEGSWLTVV.

The V and J genes are TRBV5-4 and TRBJ1-6, with TRBD1 identical over 9 bases. V gave up 2 bases and J gave up 9 bases; unmatched junction bases: 9. Germline values: CDR1 SGHNT, CDR2 YYREEE (reference sequence). The CDR3 consists of 16 residues. The CDR3 reads CASSLVRDRAGSPLHF. For the CDR3, the DNA is TGTGCCAGCAGCTTAGTCCGGGACAGGGCCGGTTCACCCCTCCACTTT.

This clone was found once. This rearrangement joins TRBV10-3 to TRBJ2-7; D is ambiguous. Trimming cost V 0 bases and J 3 bases, with 3 bases left between them. The CDR3 covers 12 residues. Germline V gene sequence: CDR1 ENHRY, CDR2 SYGVKD. The chain's CDR3 is CAISESSYEQYF. The DNA of the CDR3 is TGTGCCATCAGTGAGTCTAGCTACGAGCAGTACTTC.

This sequence joins TRBV6-1 and TRBJ1-4; D is perhaps TRBD1 (6 bases). The germline gives CDR1 MNHNS, CDR2 SASEGT. The CDR3 extends over 18 amino acids. V was cut by 5 bases and J by 2 bases, with 21 bases left in between. For the CDR3, the DNA is TGTGCCAGCAGTAAAGTTGCCGGGACAAGAAGGACTAATGAAAAACTGTTTTTT. This codes for CASSKVAGTRRTNEKLFF.